Each of the 27 T cell receptor beta chains below was sequenced from the same sample in a study of blood T cell repertoires in COVID-19 (dated by TCRdb to the early 2020s). Library method: the immunoSEQ multiplex PCR assay. Sourced from immuneACCESS, this table was stored by TCRdb with only in-frame sequences that have V and J called. A share of the clones is absent; for the studies checked, an unresolved V gene accounts for under half, and the remainder has no known explanation. The sample data list about 150,000 clones, and around 90% of these were observed just once. Jointly, the top ten make up about 4% of the sample. The sample comprised PBMCs or T cells enriched from blood (not recorded which). These TCRs come from a woman aged 40 to 50 who had been exposed to COVID-19.

The chain combines TRBV3-1 (or the pseudogene TRBV3-2) with TRBJ2-5; TRBD2 matches 14 bases. V trimming: 0 bases; J trimming: 6 bases; junction bases outside the gene matches: 6. Germline CDR1 is LGHDT and CDR2 is YNNKEL (reference sequence). The CDR3 contains 17 residues. The CDR3, as DNA: TGTGCCAGCAGCCAAGAAAGGGGACTAGCGGGGGCCAAGACCCAGTACTTC. This codes for CASSQERGLAGAKTQYF.

The CDR3 region has the DNA TGTGCCAGCGGCGATGGGGGCGTATATGGCTACACCTTC. Translated: CASGDGGVYGYTF. The J gene is TRBJ1-2, the V gene TRBV7-8; tentative D call: TRBD1 (6 bases). This CDR3 has 13 amino acids. The ends were cut back, 8 bases at V and 5 bases at J, with 15 bases in the middle. CDR1 SGHVS and CDR2 FQNEAQ come from the germline V gene.

The chain employs TRBV3-1 (or the pseudogene TRBV3-2) and TRBJ2-1; a possible D gene is TRBD1 (5 bases). Germline values: CDR1 LGHDT, CDR2 YNNKEL (reference sequence). The CDR3 runs 13 residues. V lost 0 bases, J lost 13 bases, and 13 bases lay in between. The CDR3 sequence is CASSQDEWTSQFF. In DNA form, the CDR3 reads TGTGCCAGCAGCCAAGATGAATGGACAAGTCAGTTCTTC.

This clone appeared once. The V and J genes are TRBV6-6 and TRBJ1-1, with D maybe TRBD1 (5 bases). Deletions cut 11 bases from V and 4 bases from J, with 11 bases between. The V gene's germline CDR1 is MNHNY and CDR2 SVGAGI (reference sequence). This CDR3 contains 11 residues. CDR3 sequence: CAGGDFTEAFF. The CDR3 region has the DNA TGTGCCGGAGGGGATTTCACTGAAGCTTTCTTT.

The count of this clone is one. This chain uses TRBV7-9 with TRBJ1-1; D call uncertain. Between the trimmed V and J ends, which lost 5 bases and 6 bases, there was a span of 10 bases. The germline V gene encodes CDR1 SEHNR and CDR2 FQNEAQ (reference sequence). This CDR3 is 12 amino acids long. The CDR3 bases are TGTGCCAGCAGCCACCCGGCGGCTGAAGCTTTCTTT. Translating gives CASSHPAAEAFF. The variable domain in full, with the rest retrieved from reference TRBV7-9 and TRBJ1-1, is DTGVSQNPRHKITKRGQNVTFRCDPISEHNRLYWYRQTLGQGPEFLTYFQNEAQLEKSRLLSDRFSAERPKGSFSTLEIQRTEQGDSAMYLCASSHPAAEAFFGQGTRLTVV.

V usage is TRBV11-2 and J usage is TRBJ2-1; the match to TRBD2 covers 9 bases. Germline V gene data show CDR1 as SGHAT and CDR2 as FQNNGV. This CDR3 comprises 15 residues. Trimming cost V 4 bases and J 5 bases; bases outside gene matches: 6. The CDR3 DNA sequence: TGTGCCAGCAGCTCCTGGCGGGAGGGCCACAATGAGCAGTTCTTC. Translated: CASSSWREGHNEQFF.

The chain employs TRBV5-4 and TRBJ2-1; 7 bases fit TRBD2. CDR1 is SGHNT, CDR2 YYREEE, per germline (reference sequence). V lost 4 bases to trimming and J lost 7 bases; unmatched junction nucleotides: 8. The CDR3 length is 14 residues. The CDR3 is CASSLWGGTNEQFF. The CDR3 region has the DNA TGTGCCAGCAGCCTTTGGGGGGGGACTAATGAGCAGTTCTTC.

The chain couples TRBV19 to TRBJ2-2, with no clear D. The CDR3 consists of 14 residues. Trimming shortened V by 5 bases and J by 6 bases, and 13 bases separated the two germline ends. Germline CDR1 is LNHDA and CDR2 is SQIVND (reference sequence). CDR3 DNA sequence: TGTGCCAGTAGTGTGGAACCGAGGTCCGGGGAGCTGTTTTTT. Protein product: CASSVEPRSGELFF.

V usage is TRBV10-3 and J usage is TRBJ1-1; 10 nucleotides match TRBD1. V lost 10 bases and J lost 8; bases outside the gene matches: 10. This CDR3 has 13 residues. Germline V lookup: CDR1 ENHRY, CDR2 SYGVKD. Here the CDR3 reads CATRDRGPREAFF. The CDR3, as DNA: TGTGCCACCCGGGACAGGGGTCCTCGAGAAGCTTTCTTT.

The chain recombines TRBV2 with TRBJ2-5; D is perhaps TRBD2 (5 bases). V dropped 6 bases and J dropped 6 bases, with 20 bases sitting between them. The CDR3 runs to 15 residues. The germline gives CDR1 SNHLY, CDR2 FYNNEI. The chain's CDR3 is CASREIGGPHQTQYF. CDR3 in DNA: TGTGCCAGCAGGGAGATAGGCGGGCCCCACCAGACCCAGTACTTC.

CDR3 coding DNA: TGTGCCAGCAGCCTCGGACAGGCCGTCTACGAGCAGTACTTC. Translating gives CASSLGQAVYEQYF. The gene calls are TRBV11-2 and TRBJ2-7; the match to TRBD1 covers 7 bases. Germline V gives CDR1 SGHAT, CDR2 FQNNGV. The CDR3 runs to 14 residues. Germline trimming cut 5 bases from V and 3 bases from J; bases unmatched to any gene: 7. The full variable domain, its missing parts supplied by reference TRBV11-2 and TRBJ2-7, is EAGVAQSPRYKIIEKRQSVAFWCNPISGHATLYWYQQILGQGPKLLIQFQNNGVVDDSQLPKDRFSAERLKGVDSTLKIQPAKLEDSAVYLCASSLGQAVYEQYFGPGTRLTVT.

The chain couples TRBV19 to TRBJ2-1, with TRBD2 identical over 13 bases. Germline V CDR1 and CDR2: LNHDA, SQIVND (reference sequence). This CDR3 is built from 18 residues. J gave up 4 bases and V 5 bases, and 11 bases lay outside the gene matches. CDR3 region: CASSSGTSGTGQYNEQFF. In nucleotides, the CDR3 is TGTGCCAGTAGTTCCGGGACTAGCGGGACCGGCCAATACAATGAGCAGTTCTTC. The full variable domain, completed using reference TRBV19 and TRBJ2-1, is DGGITQSPKYLFRKEGQNVTLSCEQNLNHDAMYWYRQDPGQGLRLIYYSQIVNDFQKGDIAEGYSVSREKKESFPLTVTSAQKNPTAFYLCASSSGTSGTGQYNEQFFGPGTRLTVL.

The chain recombines TRBV9 with TRBJ1-1; no clear D gene. V lost 0 bases to trimming and J lost 8 bases, with 8 bases between them. CDR1 and CDR2 from the germline V gene are SGDLS and YYNGEE. This CDR3 has 12 residues. The CDR3 here is CASSVDRGEAFF. DNA of the CDR3: TGTGCCAGCAGCGTAGATCGGGGAGAAGCTTTCTTT.

DNA for the CDR3: TGTGCCAGCAGCGTAGGGACAGGGTATGTCTACGAGCAGTACTTC. Translated: CASSVGTGYVYEQYF. The V gene is TRBV9, the J gene TRBJ2-7; 8 bases fit TRBD1. Germline CDR1 is SGDLS and CDR2 is YYNGEE. The ends lost 0 bases at V and 3 bases at J; junction bases unmatched: 5. The CDR3 has 15 amino acids.

This rearrangement joins TRBV20-1 to TRBJ2-6; D gene ambiguous. The ends were cut back, 3 bases at V and 0 bases at J, with 6 bases in the middle. Germline V gene data show CDR1 as DFQATT and CDR2 as SNEGSKA (reference sequence). CDR3 length equals 14 residues. Written as DNA, the CDR3 is TGCAGTGCTAGTCGGTACTCTGGGGCCAACGTCCTGACTTTC. This translates into CSASRYSGANVLTF.

The chain recombines TRBV7-9 with TRBJ1-4; TRBD1 matches at 7 bases. Germline V lookup: CDR1 SEHNR, CDR2 FQNEAQ (reference sequence). J was trimmed by 6 bases and V by 5 bases; bases with no gene match: 6. The length of the CDR3 is 14 residues. The CDR3 protein is CASSHRQGYEKLFF. In DNA form, the CDR3 reads TGTGCCAGCAGCCACCGACAGGGTTATGAAAAACTGTTTTTT.

This clone was found a few times. The J gene is TRBJ1-2, the V gene TRBV6-5, with 7 bases identical to TRBD1. Germline CDR1 and CDR2: MNHEY and SVGAGI. This CDR3 region has 13 residues. V gave up 6 bases and J gave up 8 bases; unmatched junction bases: 9. The CDR3 sequence: CASRSDRDRGYTF. The CDR3 nucleotides are TGTGCCAGCAGGAGCGACAGGGATAGAGGCTACACCTTC.

The chain couples TRBV10-3 to TRBJ2-1; 11 bases line up with TRBD2. This CDR3 has 16 amino acids. The germline V gene encodes CDR1 ENHRY and CDR2 SYGVKD. V lost 2 bases and J lost 5; bases outside the gene matches: 5. Here the CDR3 reads CAISERVSGRDNEQFF. For the CDR3, the DNA is TGTGCCATCAGTGAGAGGGTTAGCGGGAGGGACAATGAGCAGTTCTTC.

V is TRBV21-1 and J is TRBJ1-1; TRBD1 is taken as the D call from the table, unchecked against the DNA. TRBV21-1 constitutes a pseudogene. There are 15 residues in the CDR3. The chain's CDR3 is CASSKEGQMNTEAFF. Here the CDR3 DNA reads TGTGCCAGCAGCAAAGAAGGACAAATGAACACTGAAGCTTTCTTT.

Remarks on this clone: One end of the junction is discordant with germline, which a read error may explain. This chain joins TRBV6-6 and TRBJ2-7; 12 nucleotides line up with TRBD2. CDR3 size: 12 residues. Germline V gives CDR1 MNHNY, CDR2 SVGAGI (reference sequence). Written as DNA, the CDR3 is TGTGCCAGCAGTCCAAACCGACTAGCGGGAGATTTC. It specifies CASSPNRLAGDF.

The chain has TRBV7-3 and TRBJ2-1; the match to TRBD1 covers 7 bases. After removal of 4 bases from V and 6 bases from J, the junction contained 6 bases not matched to a gene. Germline values: CDR1 SGHTA, CDR2 FQGTGA. This CDR3 spans 14 amino acids. The CDR3 region is CASSYGQVGNEQFF. The DNA of the CDR3 is TGTGCCAGCAGCTACGGACAGGTGGGCAATGAGCAGTTCTTC.

V usage is TRBV6-5 and J usage is TRBJ2-7; a possible D gene is TRBD1 (6 bases). Per the germline V gene, CDR1 is MNHEY and CDR2 is SVGAGI. With 6 bases removed from V and 0 bases from J, the gap between germline ends came to 9 bases. This CDR3 spans 13 amino acids. The CDR3 reads CASSRDTSYEQYF. The CDR3 coding sequence is TGTGCCAGCAGCCGGGACACCTCCTACGAGCAGTACTTC.

The chain uses TRBV5-4 and TRBJ1-4; possibly TRBD1 for D (6 bases). This CDR3 comprises 15 residues. Germline lookup yields CDR1 SGHNT and CDR2 YYREEE (reference sequence). The V end was cut by 0 bases, the J end by 8 bases, with 14 bases between. The CDR3 nucleotides are TGTGCCAGCAGCTTGGCCGTAGGGGGGGACGAAAAACTGTTTTTT. It yields the protein CASSLAVGGDEKLFF.

The rearrangement links TRBV6-5 to TRBJ1-1, with a weak D call TRBD1 (5 bases). The V end lost 5 bases, the J end lost 4 bases, and 11 bases lay between the germline ends. This CDR3 is 13 amino acids long. Germline CDR1 and CDR2: MNHEY and SVGAGI. CDR3 nucleotides: TGTGCCAGCAGTCTGGACATTTTCACTGAAGCTTTCTTT. Its translation is CASSLDIFTEAFF.

V is TRBV6-2 or TRBV6-3 and J is TRBJ1-5, with D perhaps matching TRBD1 (5 bases). V lost 5 bases and J lost 6, with 14 bases in between. The germline CDR1 and CDR2 sequences are MNHEY and SVGEGT. The CDR3 length is 14 residues. CDR3 in amino acids: CASSIRGGAQPQHF. The CDR3 DNA reads as TGTGCCAGCAGTATCCGCGGGGGTGCTCAGCCCCAGCATTTT.

This clone was recorded a few times. The V gene is TRBV7-3, the J gene TRBJ2-7, with D unresolved. The V end lost 5 bases, the J end lost 3 bases, and 8 bases lay between the germline ends. The CDR3 is made up of 12 amino acids. The germline gives CDR1 SGHTA, CDR2 FQGTGA. The CDR3 is CASSGRIYEQYF. The CDR3 DNA reads as TGTGCCAGCAGCGGCAGGATCTACGAGCAGTACTTC. Based on the CDR3 plus reference TRBV7-3 and TRBJ2-7, the full variable domain is GAGVSQTPSNKVTEKGKYVELRCDPISGHTALYWYRQSLGQGPEFLIYFQGTGAADDSGLPNDRFFAVRPEGSVSTLKIQRTERGDSAVYLCASSGRIYEQYFGPGTRLTVT.

The rearrangement links TRBV7-4 to TRBJ2-3, with 7 bases lining up with TRBD2. The germline V gene has CDR1 SGHVT and CDR2 SQSDAQ. V trimming: 3 bases; J trimming: 3 bases; junction bases outside the gene matches: 9. There are 16 residues in the CDR3. The CDR3 reads CASSFTPAGNTDTQYF. The CDR3 DNA reads as TGTGCCAGCAGCTTCACCCCAGCGGGGAATACAGATACGCAGTATTTT.